This TCR beta chain was retrieved from a study of blood T cell repertoires in COVID-19. Background on the study: Specimens from acute and convalescent COVID-19 originated in the United States, Italy and Spain. Nucleic acid was either cDNA or gDNA, and it came from T cells, B-cell-depleted T cells, or PBMCs.

Clones were read by immunoSEQ multiplex PCR, and TCRdb kept only the in-frame ones, dropping some. The table lists about 94,000 clones, around 86% of them singletons. J lost 4 bases, V lost 7 bases, and 1 base had no gene match. This CDR3 is 14 amino acids long. Germline V CDR1 and CDR2: WSHSY, SAAADI. The sample consisted of peripheral blood. This rearrangement joins TRBV10-2 to TRBJ2-2; 12 positions match TRBD1. The clonotype comes from a woman of 80 years or more with acute or convalescent COVID-19. CDR3 protein: CASKGQGATGELFF. The DNA of the CDR3 is TGCGCCAGCAAGGGACAGGGGGCCACCGGGGAGCTGTTTTTT.